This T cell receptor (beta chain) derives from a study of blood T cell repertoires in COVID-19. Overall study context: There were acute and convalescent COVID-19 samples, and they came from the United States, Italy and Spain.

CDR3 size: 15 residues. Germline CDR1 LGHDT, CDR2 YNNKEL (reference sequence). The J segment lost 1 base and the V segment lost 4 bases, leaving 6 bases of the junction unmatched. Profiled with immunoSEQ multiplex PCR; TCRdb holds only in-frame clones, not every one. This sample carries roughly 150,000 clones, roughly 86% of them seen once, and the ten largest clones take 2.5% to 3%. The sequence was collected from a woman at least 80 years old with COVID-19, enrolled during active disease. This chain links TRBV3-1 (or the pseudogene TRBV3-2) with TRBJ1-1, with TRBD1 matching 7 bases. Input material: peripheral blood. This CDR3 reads CASSPRQGPNTEAFF. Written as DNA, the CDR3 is TGTGCCAGCAGCCCCCGACAGGGCCCGAACACTGAAGCTTTCTTT.